One and the same sample provided the 24 T cell receptor beta chains below, sequenced in a study of blood T cell repertoires in COVID-19. Some clones are missing from TCRdb's copy, which holds only in-frame ones; the method was immunoSEQ multiplex PCR. The sample carries fewer than 250,000 clones, approximately 91% recorded once. Sequenced: peripheral blood. The receptors here all came from a man aged 30-40 years with COVID-19, enrolled during active disease.

The count of this clone is one. Different DNA sequences within this sample yield the same CDR3. V is TRBV5-1 and J is TRBJ2-5; 8 positions match TRBD1. Unmatched junction bases numbered 6, after V lost 4 bases and J lost 4 bases. Germline CDR1 is SGHRS and CDR2 is YFSETQ. The CDR3 extends over 14 amino acids. In nucleotides, the CDR3 is TGCGCCAGCAGCCTTGGACAGGGTGGAGAGACCCAGTACTTC. Translating gives CASSLGQGGETQYF. The full variable domain, with the rest looked up from reference TRBV5-1 and TRBJ2-5, is KAGVTQTPRYLIKTRGQQVTLSCSPISGHRSVSWYQQTPGQGLQFLFEYFSETQRNKGNFPGRFSGRQFSNSRSEMNVSTLELGDSALYLCASSLGQGGETQYFGPGTRLLVL.

The chain employs TRBV7-3 and TRBJ1-2, with D maybe TRBD1 (6 bases). The CDR3 is made up of 15 amino acids. Between the trimmed V and J ends, which lost 5 bases and 6 bases, there was a span of 19 bases. CDR1 and CDR2 (germline): SGHTA, FQGTGA. This CDR3 reads CASSKYRVCTHGYTF. For the CDR3, the DNA is TGTGCCAGCAGCAAATACAGGGTTTGTACGCATGGCTACACCTTC.

The rearrangement links TRBV2 to TRBJ2-7, with TRBD2 identical over 12 bases. Per the germline V gene, CDR1 is SNHLY and CDR2 is FYNNEI. The trim removed 5 bases at V and 3 bases at J, leaving 2 bases unmatched. The CDR3 is made up of 14 amino acids. Here the CDR3 reads CASSLAGGIYEQYF. Here the CDR3 DNA reads TGTGCCAGCAGTCTAGCGGGGGGGATCTACGAGCAGTACTTC.

The chain links TRBV10-3 to TRBJ2-5, with 8 positions matching TRBD2. Losses at the gene ends were 6 bases for V and 2 bases for J; bases not matched to a gene: 2. The CDR3 has 13 amino acids. Germline assignment: CDR1 ENHRY and CDR2 SYGVKD. CDR3 residues: CAIRASGQETQYF. CDR3 nucleotides: TGTGCCATCAGGGCTAGCGGGCAAGAGACCCAGTACTTC.

The V gene is TRBV9, the J gene TRBJ2-5, with D perhaps matching TRBD1 (6 bases). The germline V and J ends were trimmed by 0 bases and 1 base, with 10 bases remaining between them. The CDR3 runs to 15 residues. Germline lookup yields CDR1 SGDLS and CDR2 YYNGEE. CDR3 nucleotides: TGTGCCAGCAGCGTAGGAGGACAGATCCAAGAGACCCAGTACTTC. Translating it yields CASSVGGQIQETQYF. Supplemented by reference TRBV9 and TRBJ2-5, the full variable domain reads DSGVTQTPKHLITATGQRVTLRCSPRSGDLSVYWYQQSLDQGLQFLIQYYNGEERAKGNILERFSAQQFPDLHSELNLSSLELGDSALYFCASSVGGQIQETQYFGPGTRLLVL.

As regards this clone: The sample holds other DNA sequences that translate to the same CDR3. V and J are TRBV5-4 and TRBJ1-1; TRBD1 aligns across 8 bases. The V gene's germline CDR1 is SGHNT and CDR2 YYREEE (reference sequence). The CDR3 is made up of 13 amino acids. With 4 bases clipped from V and 3 bases from J, the junction kept 2 bases outside the gene matches. The CDR3 here is CASSRQGYTEAFF. DNA of the CDR3: TGTGCCAGCAGCAGACAGGGGTACACTGAAGCTTTCTTT.

The genes are TRBV25-1 and TRBJ2-5; 10 nucleotides align to TRBD1. Germline V gene data show CDR1 as MGHDK and CDR2 as SYGVNS. The CDR3 spans 16 residues. V was clipped by 3 bases and J by 5 bases; unmatched bases: 9. CDR3 coding DNA: TGTGCCAGCAGTGATATCCTGGGACAGGGGATGGAGACCCAGTACTTC. This codes for CASSDILGQGMETQYF.

The chain links TRBV5-1 to TRBJ1-4; 10 bases line up with TRBD1. From germline, CDR1 is SGHRS and CDR2 YFSETQ. V shed 1 base and J 0 bases; nucleotides not matched to a gene: 3. The CDR3 runs 17 residues. CDR3 loop: CASSLLGQGTTNEKLFF. Written as DNA, the CDR3 is TGCGCCAGCAGCTTGTTGGGACAGGGGACAACTAATGAAAAACTGTTTTTT.

This chain connects TRBV2 to TRBJ1-2; 8 nucleotides line up with TRBD1. V lost 3 bases and J lost 8; bases outside the gene matches: 5. The CDR3 is 13 amino acids. In germline, CDR1 is SNHLY, CDR2 FYNNEI. As DNA, the CDR3 is TGTGCCAGCAGTGAGATAGACAGGGGAGGCTACACCTTC. Residues: CASSEIDRGGYTF.

The V call is TRBV6-5, the J call TRBJ1-3; D call uncertain. V was cut by 6 bases and J by 2 bases, with 11 bases left in between. Germline values: CDR1 MNHEY, CDR2 SVGAGI. This CDR3 region has 14 residues. The CDR3 loop is CASRWGGAGNTIYF. The CDR3, as DNA: TGTGCCAGCAGATGGGGAGGCGCTGGAAACACCATATATTTT.

The chain couples TRBV5-4 to TRBJ1-2; tentative D call: TRBD1 (6 bases). CDR1 SGHNT and CDR2 YYREEE come from the germline V gene (reference sequence). The ends were cut back, 4 bases at V and 4 bases at J, with 17 bases in the middle. The CDR3 spans 15 residues. The CDR3 loop reads CASSDTGLGVYGYTF. DNA for the CDR3: TGTGCCAGCAGCGACACAGGGTTGGGTGTCTATGGCTACACCTTC.

This chain uses TRBV2 with TRBJ2-1, with 15 nucleotides matching TRBD2. J was trimmed by 1 base and V by 4 bases; bases with no gene match: 8. This CDR3 spans 19 amino acids. Looked up from germline, CDR1 is SNHLY and CDR2 is FYNNEI. CDR3 bases: TGTGCCAGCAGTGGCGGACTAGCGGGGGGGCCAATGTCCTACAATGAGCAGTTCTTC. Protein product: CASSGGLAGGPMSYNEQFF.

The chain has TRBV27 and TRBJ1-6, with D possibly matching TRBD1 (6 bases). The CDR3 covers 16 residues. Germline CDR1 is MNHEY and CDR2 is SMNVEV (reference sequence). The V and J ends lost 4 bases and 2 bases respectively, with 12 bases between them. CDR3 coding DNA: TGTGCCAGCAGTTCCGGACAGCCGACCTATAATTCACCCCTCCACTTT. Residues: CASSSGQPTYNSPLHF.

The CDR3 sequence: CASSPGGYEQYF. The CDR3 DNA follows: TGTGCCAGCTCACCGGGGGGTTACGAGCAGTACTTC. The gene calls are TRBV18 and TRBJ2-7; tentatively, D is TRBD2 (6 bases). This CDR3 contains 12 residues. Germline V gives CDR1 KGHSH, CDR2 LQKENI. Trimming pared 3 bases from V and 4 bases from J, leaving 7 bases between.

V usage is TRBV27 and J usage is TRBJ1-3; D is ambiguous. The CDR3 loop spans 13 amino acids. Trimming removed 3 bases from V and 4 bases from J, with 7 bases in between. The germline V gene has CDR1 MNHEY and CDR2 SMNVEV (reference sequence). The CDR3 loop reads CASSLLGGNTIYF. In DNA form, the CDR3 reads TGTGCCAGCAGTTTGTTGGGCGGAAACACCATATATTTT.

The chain combines TRBV2 with TRBJ1-1; 7 nucleotides line up with TRBD1. The germline V gene has CDR1 SNHLY and CDR2 FYNNEI. This CDR3 is built from 14 residues. J lost 4 bases, V lost 7 bases, and 9 bases had no gene match. The CDR3 loop is CASTSDRVGTEAFF. DNA of the CDR3: TGTGCCAGCACCTCAGACAGGGTAGGCACTGAAGCTTTCTTT.

This clone turned up a few times. This sample includes further DNA sequences coding for the same CDR3. The chain has TRBV20-1 and TRBJ2-5, with a possible D match to TRBD1 (5 bases). Trimming took off 3 bases at V and 2 bases at J, with 10 bases between the two ends. The CDR3 is 13 residues long. Germline V gene lookup returns CDR1 DFQATT and CDR2 SNEGSKA (reference sequence). CDR3 in DNA: TGCAGTGCTAGTCAGGGAATTCAAGAGACCCAGTACTTC. Translating gives CSASQGIQETQYF.

The chain links TRBV9 to TRBJ2-7; the match to TRBD2 covers 12 bases. The CDR3 is 16 residues long. The trim removed 2 bases at V and 0 bases at J, leaving 3 bases unmatched. Germline loops: CDR1 SGDLS, CDR2 YYNGEE. The CDR3 DNA follows: TGTGCCAGCAGCGTGGGACTAGCGGGCGCCTCCTACGAGCAGTACTTC. Amino acids: CASSVGLAGASYEQYF.

This clone has only a few counts. The V and J genes are TRBV30 and TRBJ2-7; no firm D call. The germline V gene has CDR1 GTSNPN and CDR2 SVGIG (reference sequence). V lost 1 base and J lost 6, with 10 bases in between. The CDR3 extends over 12 amino acids. CDR3 sequence reads: CAWSAGRREQYF. Here the CDR3 DNA reads TGTGCCTGGAGTGCAGGCCGACGCGAGCAGTACTTC.

The chain recombines TRBV5-1 with TRBJ2-2; 7 bases line up with TRBD1. The CDR3 consists of 16 residues. The ends lost 4 bases at V and 2 bases at J; junction bases unmatched: 8. The V gene's germline CDR1 is SGHRS and CDR2 YFSETQ. The CDR3 sequence is CASSASTGKNTGELFF. The CDR3 DNA follows: TGCGCCAGCAGCGCCTCGACAGGGAAAAACACCGGGGAGCTGTTTTTT.

The J gene is TRBJ1-3, the V gene TRBV7-7; 7 bases align to TRBD1. The CDR3 extends over 14 amino acids. Per germline, CDR1 SSHAT and CDR2 FNYEAQ (reference sequence). Trimming cost V 5 bases and J 3 bases; bases outside gene matches: 4. CDR3 DNA sequence: TGTGCCAGCAGCCAAGACAGGGATGGAAACACCATATATTTT. Translating it yields CASSQDRDGNTIYF.

The chain recombines TRBV21-1 with TRBJ2-7; the table calls TRBD2, which could not be checked here. TRBV21-1 corresponds to a pseudogene. The CDR3 loop spans 17 amino acids. The DNA of the CDR3 is TGTGCCAGCAGCGTACCGACTAGCGGGGGGACCCTCTACGAGCAGTACTTC. Protein sequence: CASSVPTSGGTLYEQYF.

This clone was found once. The chain links TRBV12-3 or TRBV12-4 to TRBJ1-5; no definite D call. V gave up 3 bases and J gave up 7 bases, with 7 bases separating them. The CDR3 is 12 amino acids. In DNA, the CDR3 is TGTGCCAGCAGTTTGACTTCGCAGCCCCAGCATTTT. Its translation: CASSLTSQPQHF.

The rearrangement joins TRBV7-2 to TRBJ2-5, with D maybe TRBD2 (6 bases). This CDR3 has 14 amino acids. CDR1 SGHTA and CDR2 FQGNSA come from the germline V gene. The V and J ends lost 5 bases and 9 bases respectively, with 19 bases between them. This CDR3 is CASSNWRGRMAQYF. DNA for the CDR3: TGTGCCAGCAGCAACTGGCGGGGCCGTATGGCCCAGTACTTC.